The following is a T cell receptor (beta chain) sequence with its context. Sequencing used immunoSEQ multiplex PCR; TCRdb keeps in-frame clones, though not all of them. Here the sample spans some 120,000 clones, under 95% being singletons. The data were taken from a study of control samples from healthy donors and cancer patients. Germline CDR1 and CDR2: SGHDT and YYEEEE. V lost 4 bases and J lost 2; bases outside the gene matches: 10. The CDR3 runs to 16 residues. The sequenced material came from PBMCs. J is TRBJ2-7 and V is TRBV5-6; 9 nucleotides match TRBD1. The clonotype was recovered from a man aged 50-59 years with head and neck cancer. CDR3 nucleotides: TGTGCCAGCAGCCCGAGGACGGGGACAGGGCCCTACGAGCAGTACTTC. This gives the protein CASSPRTGTGPYEQYF.